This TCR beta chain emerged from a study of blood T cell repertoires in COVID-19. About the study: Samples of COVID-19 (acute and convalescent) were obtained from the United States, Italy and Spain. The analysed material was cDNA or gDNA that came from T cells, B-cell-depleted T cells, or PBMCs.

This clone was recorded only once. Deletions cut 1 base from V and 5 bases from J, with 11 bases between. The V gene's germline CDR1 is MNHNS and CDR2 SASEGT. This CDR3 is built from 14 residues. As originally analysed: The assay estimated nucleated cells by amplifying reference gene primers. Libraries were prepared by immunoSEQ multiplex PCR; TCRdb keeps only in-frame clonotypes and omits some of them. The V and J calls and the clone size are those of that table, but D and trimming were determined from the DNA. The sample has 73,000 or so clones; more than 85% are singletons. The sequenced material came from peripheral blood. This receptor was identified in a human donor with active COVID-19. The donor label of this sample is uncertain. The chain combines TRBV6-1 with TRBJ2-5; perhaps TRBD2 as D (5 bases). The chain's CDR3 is CASSEGGLRETQYF. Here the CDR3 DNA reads TGTGCCAGCAGTGAAGGAGGGCTCCGCGAGACCCAGTACTTC.